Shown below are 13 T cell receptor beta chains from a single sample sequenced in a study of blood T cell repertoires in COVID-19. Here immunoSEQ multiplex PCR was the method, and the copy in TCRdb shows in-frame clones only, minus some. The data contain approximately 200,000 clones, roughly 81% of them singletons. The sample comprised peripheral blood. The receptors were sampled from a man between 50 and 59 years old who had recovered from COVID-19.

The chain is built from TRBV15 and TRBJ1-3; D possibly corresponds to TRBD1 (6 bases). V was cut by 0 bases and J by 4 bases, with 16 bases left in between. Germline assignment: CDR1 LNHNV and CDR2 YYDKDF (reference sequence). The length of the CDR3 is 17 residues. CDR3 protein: CATSRDQQGMGGNTIYF. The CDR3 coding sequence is TGTGCCACCAGCAGAGATCAGCAGGGGATGGGCGGAAACACCATATATTTT.

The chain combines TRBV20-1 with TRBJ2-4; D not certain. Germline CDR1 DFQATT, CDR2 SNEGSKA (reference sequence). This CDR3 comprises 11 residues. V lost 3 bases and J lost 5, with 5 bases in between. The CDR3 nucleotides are TGCAGTGCTAGGGAGCAAAACATTCAGTACTTC. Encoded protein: CSAREQNIQYF.

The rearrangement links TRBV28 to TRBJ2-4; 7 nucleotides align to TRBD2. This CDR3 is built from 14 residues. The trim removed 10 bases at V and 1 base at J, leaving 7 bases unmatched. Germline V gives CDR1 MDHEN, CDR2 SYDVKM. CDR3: CATRLAVAKNIQYF. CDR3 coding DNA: TGTGCCACCAGGCTAGCGGTGGCCAAAAACATTCAGTACTTC. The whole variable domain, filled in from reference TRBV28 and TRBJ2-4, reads DVKVTQSSRYLVKRTGEKVFLECVQDMDHENMFWYRQDPGLGLRLIYFSYDVKMKEKGDIPEGYSVSREKKERFSLILESASTNQTSMYLCATRLAVAKNIQYFGAGTRLSVL.

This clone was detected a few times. CDR3 DNA sequence: TGTGCCAGCAGGGCCGGCAGGGGGGACTTAGAGACCCAGTACTTC. Translating it yields CASRAGRGDLETQYF. V gene TRBV27 combines with J gene TRBJ2-5; a weak D match, TRBD1 (7 bases). V was trimmed by 6 bases and J by 4 bases, leaving 18 bases between them. The CDR3 runs 15 residues. Germline V gene lookup returns CDR1 MNHEY and CDR2 SMNVEV (reference sequence).

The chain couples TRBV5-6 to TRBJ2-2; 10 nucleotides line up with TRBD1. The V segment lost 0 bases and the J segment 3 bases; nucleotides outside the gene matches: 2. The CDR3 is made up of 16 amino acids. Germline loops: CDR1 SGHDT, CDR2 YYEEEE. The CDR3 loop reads CASSLGTGGYTGELFF. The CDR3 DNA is TGTGCCAGCAGCTTGGGGACAGGGGGATACACCGGGGAGCTGTTTTTT.

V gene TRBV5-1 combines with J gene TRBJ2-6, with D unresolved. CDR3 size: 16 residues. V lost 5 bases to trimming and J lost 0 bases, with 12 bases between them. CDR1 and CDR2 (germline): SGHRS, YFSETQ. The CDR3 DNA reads TGCGCCAGCAGTGGCAGATACACCTCTGGGGCCAACGTCCTGACTTTC. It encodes CASSGRYTSGANVLTF.

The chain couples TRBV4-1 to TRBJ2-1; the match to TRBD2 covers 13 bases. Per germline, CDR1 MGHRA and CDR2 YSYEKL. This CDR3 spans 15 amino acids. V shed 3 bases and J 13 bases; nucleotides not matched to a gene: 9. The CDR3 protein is CASSHSTSGGPSQFF. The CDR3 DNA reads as TGCGCCAGCAGCCACTCGACTAGCGGGGGGCCCTCTCAGTTCTTC.

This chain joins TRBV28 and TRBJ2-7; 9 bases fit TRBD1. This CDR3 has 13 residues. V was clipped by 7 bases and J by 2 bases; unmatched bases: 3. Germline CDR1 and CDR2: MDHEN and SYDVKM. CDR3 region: CASIRDRAYEQYF. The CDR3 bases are TGTGCCAGCATCAGGGACAGGGCCTACGAGCAGTACTTC.

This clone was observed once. The CDR3 DNA reads TGTGCCATCAGTGACGGGGGGCGATATGGCTACACCTTC. It encodes CAISDGGRYGYTF. The chain links TRBV10-3 to TRBJ1-2; the D gene is possibly TRBD1 (6 bases). This CDR3 comprises 13 residues. Germline lookup yields CDR1 ENHRY and CDR2 SYGVKD. Deletions cut 3 bases from V and 5 bases from J, with 10 bases between.

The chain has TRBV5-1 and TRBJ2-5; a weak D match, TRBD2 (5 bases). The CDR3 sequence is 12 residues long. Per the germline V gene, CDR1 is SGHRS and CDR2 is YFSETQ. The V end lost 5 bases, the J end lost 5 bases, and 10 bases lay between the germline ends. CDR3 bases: TGCGCCAGCAGTTTCCCGGGGGAGACCCAGTACTTC. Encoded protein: CASSFPGETQYF.

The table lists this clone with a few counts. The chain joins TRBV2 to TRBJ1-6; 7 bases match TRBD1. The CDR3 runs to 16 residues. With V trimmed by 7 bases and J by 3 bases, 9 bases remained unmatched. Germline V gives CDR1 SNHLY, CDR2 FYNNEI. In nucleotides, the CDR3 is TGTGCCAGCACTAGGACAGGCCCTAACTATAATTCACCCCTCCACTTT. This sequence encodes CASTRTGPNYNSPLHF.

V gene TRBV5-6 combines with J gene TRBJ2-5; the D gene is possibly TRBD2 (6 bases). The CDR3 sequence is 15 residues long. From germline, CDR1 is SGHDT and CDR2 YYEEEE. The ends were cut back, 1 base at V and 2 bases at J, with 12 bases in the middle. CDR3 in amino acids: CASSLYTGAQETQYF. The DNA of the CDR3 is TGTGCCAGCAGCTTGTATACGGGAGCGCAAGAGACCCAGTACTTC.

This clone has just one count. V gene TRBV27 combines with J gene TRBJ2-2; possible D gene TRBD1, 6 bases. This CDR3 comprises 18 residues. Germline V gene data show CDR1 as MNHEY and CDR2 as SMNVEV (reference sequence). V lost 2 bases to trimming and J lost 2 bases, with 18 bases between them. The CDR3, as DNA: TGTGCCAGCAGTTTAAACAGGGCCAGGGCGCTCAACACCGGGGAGCTGTTTTTT. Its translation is CASSLNRARALNTGELFF.